A single sample gave rise to the 23 T cell receptor beta chains below, sequenced in a study of response to subunit inactivated influenza vaccine. TCRdb re-derived calls from the RT-PCR reads in MiXCR, one entry per CDR3 protein. Of approximately 500,000 distinct CDR3 sequences listed, approximately 22% are singletons. The data also belong to a second study, concerning T cells expressing NK-cell markers. That report notes: UMIs accompanied the 5'RACE template switching by which TCR beta cDNA was made.

Material: CD4+ T cells sorted from PBMCs, obtained 11 to 12 days after vaccination. The receptors were gathered from a man aged 45 to 65 who received an inactivated influenza vaccine.

J is TRBJ2-3 and V is TRBV7-8, with D unresolved. CDR3 length: 12 amino acids. CDR1 SGHVS and CDR2 FQNEAQ come from the germline V gene. Trimming stripped 3 bases from V and 12 bases from J, with 13 bases between. CDR3 amino acids: CASSLGSRRQYF. In nucleotides, the CDR3 is TGTGCCAGCAGCTTGGGTTCCCGCCGACAGTATTTT.

The chain combines TRBV5-1 with TRBJ2-3; possible D gene TRBD1, 6 bases. In germline, CDR1 is SGHRS, CDR2 YFSETQ. V was trimmed by 3 bases and J by 2 bases, leaving 13 bases between them. The CDR3 covers 15 residues. The chain's CDR3 is CASSSRTVSTDTQYF. CDR3 nucleotides: TGCGCCAGCAGCTCGCGGACAGTTTCCACAGATACGCAGTATTTT.

This clonotype was recorded a few times. The gene calls are TRBV5-1 and TRBJ2-3; 13 bases map to TRBD2. Per germline, CDR1 SGHRS and CDR2 YFSETQ. The CDR3 spans 16 residues. Germline trimming cut 4 bases from V and 4 bases from J; bases unmatched to any gene: 6. The CDR3 protein is CASSPGLAGVSDTQYF. CDR3 DNA: TGCGCCAGCAGCCCTGGACTAGCGGGAGTCTCAGATACGCAGTATTTT.

The V gene is TRBV9, the J gene TRBJ2-7; D gene uncertain. V shed 0 bases and J shed 5 bases, with 12 bases lying between them. The CDR3 spans 14 residues. CDR1 SGDLS and CDR2 YYNGEE come from the germline V gene. DNA for the CDR3: TGTGCCAGCAGCGTAGGGGTTACACTCGACGAGCAGTACTTC. Amino acid sequence: CASSVGVTLDEQYF.

This clonotype appeared a few times. The chain uses TRBV12-3 or TRBV12-4 and TRBJ1-2; D is unresolved. V was trimmed by 2 bases and J by 8 bases, leaving 12 bases between them. The CDR3 spans 13 residues. CDR3 bases: TGTGCCAGCAGTTTATCAGTTGCCGGAGGCTACACCTTC. Its protein product is CASSLSVAGGYTF.

The chain uses TRBV20-1 and TRBJ2-7; D could derive from TRBD1 or TRBD2 (5 bases each). The CDR3 length is 15 residues. V was pared by 7 bases and J by 3 bases, with 22 bases between. Per the germline V gene, CDR1 is DFQATT and CDR2 is SNEGSKA (reference sequence). The CDR3 sequence is CSGANPGTAHYEQYF. CDR3 in DNA: TGCAGTGGCGCCAACCCCGGGACGGCTCACTACGAGCAGTACTTC.

This chain links TRBV18 with TRBJ1-2, with TRBD1 matching 8 bases. Germline CDR1 reads KGHSH; CDR2 reads LQKENI. Trimming at V came to 2 bases and at J to 2 bases, leaving 4 bases not matched to a gene. This CDR3 is 15 amino acids long. The DNA of the CDR3 is TGTGCCAGCTCACCATGGGGACAGGAGAACTATGGCTACACCTTC. Protein sequence: CASSPWGQENYGYTF.

This clonotype showed up just a few times. The genes are TRBV12-3 or TRBV12-4 and TRBJ1-1; D is undetermined. The V gene lost 5 bases and the J gene lost 1 base, with 14 bases spanning the gap. The CDR3 totals 15 residues. The CDR3, as DNA: TGTGCCAGCAGTCCCTCGCAGACCAGGAACACTGAAGCTTTCTTT. It codes for CASSPSQTRNTEAFF.

This chain links TRBV20-1 with TRBJ2-1; 11 nucleotides align to TRBD2. From germline, CDR1 is DFQATT and CDR2 SNEGSKA (reference sequence). This CDR3 spans 14 amino acids. Trimming removed 8 bases from V and 5 bases from J; junction bases left unmatched: 8. DNA of the CDR3: TGCAGTTCCCTTAGCGGGGGGGCGGACAATGAGCAGTTCTTC. Amino acid sequence: CSSLSGGADNEQFF.

The J gene is TRBJ2-7, the V gene TRBV25-1; 7 bases line up with TRBD2. This CDR3 contains 15 residues. Per germline, CDR1 MGHDK and CDR2 SYGVNS. V lost 0 bases, J lost 5 bases, and 7 bases stayed unmatched. CDR3 nucleotides: TGTGCCAGCAGTGAATATGCGGGAGCTGGAGACGAGCAGTACTTC. Protein: CASSEYAGAGDEQYF.

V is TRBV7-2 and J is TRBJ2-2; D is unclear. The CDR3 runs 13 residues. Trimming shortened V by 1 base and J by 7 bases, and 7 bases separated the two germline ends. Germline CDR1 and CDR2: SGHTA and FQGNSA. The CDR3 DNA reads as TGTGCCAGCAGCTTAGTGGTGGTCGGGGAGCTGTTTTTT. Amino acids: CASSLVVVGELFF.

The chain employs TRBV7-2 and TRBJ2-1, with 12 bases aligning to TRBD1. The CDR3 has 16 amino acids. With V trimmed by 1 base and J by 8 bases, 6 bases remained unmatched. CDR1 SGHTA and CDR2 FQGNSA come from the germline V gene. The CDR3 nucleotides are TGTGCCAGCAGCTTAGGTTGGGACAGGGGGCGGGATGAGCAGTTCTTC. Its translation is CASSLGWDRGRDEQFF.

The sample holds a few counts of this clonotype. The V call is TRBV20-1, the J call TRBJ1-6; TRBD1 might be the D (5 bases). CDR1 and CDR2 from the germline V gene are DFQATT and SNEGSKA (reference sequence). The CDR3 has 15 residues. Trimming took off 5 bases at V and 3 bases at J, with 14 bases between the two ends. CDR3 nucleotide sequence: TGCAGTGCTCCACCCGGGGGTGGCTATAATTCACCCCTCCACTTT. This translates into CSAPPGGGYNSPLHF.

This clonotype was counted between two and nine times. The chain joins TRBV13 to TRBJ2-4; 11 positions match TRBD1. Germline V lookup: CDR1 PRHDT, CDR2 FYEKMQ (reference sequence). V lost 5 bases, J lost 8 bases, and 5 bases stayed unmatched. This CDR3 spans 14 amino acids. The CDR3 loop is CASSRWDRGDIQYF. The DNA of the CDR3 is TGTGCCAGCAGCAGATGGGACAGGGGGGACATTCAGTACTTC.

This sequence joins TRBV7-2 and TRBJ2-7, with D perhaps matching TRBD2 (6 bases). Germline V lookup: CDR1 SGHTA, CDR2 FQGNSA. The CDR3 totals 13 residues. Trimming left V 5 bases short and J 3 bases short, with 11 bases between. The CDR3 DNA follows: TGTGCCAGCAGCCGGACTACCCTCTACGAGCAGTACTTC. This codes for CASSRTTLYEQYF.

J is TRBJ1-6 and V is TRBV7-2, with unresolved D. The CDR3 loop spans 15 amino acids. Germline values: CDR1 SGHTA, CDR2 FQGNSA. Trimming removed 5 bases from V and 8 bases from J, with 16 bases in between. CDR3 loop: CASSKARGRYSPLHF. For the CDR3, the DNA is TGTGCCAGCAGCAAAGCCCGGGGTCGGTATTCACCCCTCCACTTT.

This clonotype was counted only a few times. V usage is TRBV29-1 and J usage is TRBJ1-1; a possible D gene is TRBD1 (5 bases). CDR1 and CDR2 (germline): SQVTM, ANQGSEA. V was pared by 7 bases and J by 6 bases, with 15 bases between. This CDR3 comprises 12 residues. This chain's CDR3 is CSAAGSAAEAFF. DNA for the CDR3: TGCAGCGCCGCAGGGTCGGCGGCTGAAGCTTTCTTT.

This clonotype occurred a few times. CDR3 sequence reads: CASSPPRGGGANVLTF. CDR3 nucleotide sequence: TGTGCCAGCAGCCCGCCCCGCGGGGGAGGGGCCAACGTCCTGACTTTC. The rearrangement joins TRBV3-1 to TRBJ2-6, with 7 bases lining up with TRBD2. Trimming at V came to 4 bases and at J to 4 bases, leaving 7 bases not matched to a gene. The germline V gene encodes CDR1 LGHDT and CDR2 YNNKEL (reference sequence). CDR3 length: 16 amino acids.

This clonotype has a handful of counts. The V gene is TRBV10-3, the J gene TRBJ2-2; weak D call: TRBD2 (5 bases). Trimming took 5 bases from V and 0 from J, leaving 7 bases between them. The CDR3 is made up of 14 amino acids. Germline CDR1 and CDR2: ENHRY and SYGVKD. In nucleotides, the CDR3 is TGTGCCATCAGTACTAGTTCGAACACCGGGGAGCTGTTTTTT. It is translated as CAISTSSNTGELFF.

At least ten counts were recorded for this clonotype. This chain joins TRBV5-6 and TRBJ2-7, with D perhaps TRBD1 (5 bases). This CDR3 is 14 amino acids long. Per germline, CDR1 SGHDT and CDR2 YYEEEE. The germline V and J ends were trimmed by 4 bases and 3 bases, with 14 bases remaining between them. CDR3 coding DNA: TGTGCCAGCAGCATCCCGGGTAGGGGCTACGAGCAGTACTTC. It specifies CASSIPGRGYEQYF.

This clonotype occurred a few times. The V and J genes are TRBV30 and TRBJ1-4; D possibly corresponds to TRBD1 (6 bases). There are 14 residues in the CDR3. With 4 bases removed from V and 5 bases from J, the gap between germline ends came to 14 bases. The germline gives CDR1 GTSNPN, CDR2 SVGIG (reference sequence). The DNA for the CDR3 is TGTGCCTGGACCCGCCGGGACACCAATGAAAAACTGTTTTTT. Translating it yields CAWTRRDTNEKLFF.

The sample holds many counts of this clonotype. This chain uses TRBV7-2 with TRBJ2-5, with 7 bases fitting TRBD1. The CDR3 contains 16 residues. Germline V gene data show CDR1 as SGHTA and CDR2 as FQGNSA. V was clipped by 1 base and J by 1 base; unmatched bases: 6. In DNA, the CDR3 is TGTGCCAGCAGCTTAGGCTCGGACAGGCCCCAAGAGACCCAGTACTTC. It encodes CASSLGSDRPQETQYF. The full variable domain, in which reference TRBV7-2 and TRBJ2-5 provide the parts outside the CDR3, is GAGVSQSPSNKVTEKGKDVELRCDPISGHTALYWYRQSLGQGLEFLIYFQGNSAPDKSGLPSDRFSAERTGGSVSTLTIQRTQQEDSAVYLCASSLGSDRPQETQYFGPGTRLLVL.

This clonotype was counted only a few times. This rearrangement joins TRBV18 to TRBJ2-5, with D unresolved. Germline values: CDR1 KGHSH, CDR2 LQKENI. The CDR3 loop spans 13 amino acids. V lost 3 bases to trimming and J lost 5 bases, with 10 bases between them. CDR3: CASSPYSGETQYF. DNA for the CDR3: TGTGCCAGCTCACCGTATTCGGGTGAGACCCAGTACTTC.